Each of the 14 T cell receptor beta chains below was sequenced from the same sample in a study of shared clonotypes between healthy human individuals. This table comes from immunoSEQ multiplex PCR, and its TCRdb copy is limited to in-frame clones, with some not included. Of hundreds of thousands of clones listed, roughly 84% were seen once; the top ten hold around 15%. The sequencing input was memory CD8+ T cells sorted from blood. Described subset: CD45RO+ cells pooled with CCR7-negative TemRA cells. These TCRs come from a man aged 18 to 29 in good health.

About this clone: At the DNA level, this CDR3 is encoded by other sequences in the same sample as well. V gene TRBV6-1 combines with J gene TRBJ2-7; 7 nucleotides match TRBD1. Germline-derived CDR1 and CDR2 are MNHNS and SASEGT. The ends lost 6 bases at V and 1 base at J; junction bases unmatched: 3. This CDR3 contains 13 residues. CDR3 residues: CASSVTGSYEQYF. The CDR3 nucleotides read TGTGCCAGCAGCGTGACAGGGTCCTACGAGCAGTACTTC.

Only a few counts were recorded for this clone. The J gene is TRBJ2-1, the V gene TRBV21-1; the listed D gene, TRBD1, was not tested against the DNA. TRBV21-1 is a recognized pseudogene. The CDR3 runs to 12 residues. CDR3 protein: CASSPGGNEQFF. CDR3 bases: TGTGCCAGCAGCCCAGGGGGCAATGAGCAGTTCTTC.

The chain links TRBV5-6 to TRBJ1-2; tentatively, D is TRBD1 (5 bases). The CDR3 is 12 amino acids. Germline V gives CDR1 SGHDT, CDR2 YYEEEE. V lost 7 bases and J lost 2, with 9 bases in between. CDR3 in DNA: TGTGCCAGCGGCCCAGGGAACTATGGCTACACCTTC. Translating gives CASGPGNYGYTF.

A remark on this clone: A far larger clone differs by one base, so this is likely a read error. V is TRBV27 and J is TRBJ2-3; no definite D call. The CDR3 totals 15 residues. The germline CDR1 and CDR2 sequences are MNHEY and SMNVEV (reference sequence). CDR3 DNA: TGTACCAGCAGTTTCTATGCCTCTAGCACAGATACGCAGTATTTT. Encoded protein: CTSSFYASSTDTQYF.

J is TRBJ2-7 and V is TRBV4-3, with a tentative D call TRBD2 (6 bases). CDR1 is LGHNA, CDR2 YSLEER, per germline. The CDR3 has 15 residues. V lost 3 bases and J lost 4, with 16 bases in between. CDR3 loop: CASSHLAAEGYEQYF. The DNA for the CDR3 is TGCGCCAGCAGCCACTTAGCGGCGGAGGGGTACGAGCAGTACTTC.

The chain joins TRBV4-1 to TRBJ1-4; 7 bases agree with TRBD1. The CDR3 is 16 amino acids. The germline V gene encodes CDR1 MGHRA and CDR2 YSYEKL. Unmatched junction bases numbered 5, after V lost 1 base and J lost 3 bases. The CDR3 DNA reads as TGCGCCAGCAGCCAAGTGTCCAGGGGGGCTAATGAAAAACTGTTTTTT. Protein product: CASSQVSRGANEKLFF.

The chain uses TRBV28 and TRBJ2-1; tentative D call: TRBD2 (5 bases). Germline lookup yields CDR1 MDHEN and CDR2 SYDVKM. The CDR3 is 15 residues long. Trimming stripped 3 bases from V and 0 bases from J, with 9 bases between. CDR3 bases: TGTGCCAGCAGTTTTACGGGAAGCTCCTACAATGAGCAGTTCTTC. It codes for CASSFTGSSYNEQFF.

The rearrangement uses TRBV6-1 and TRBJ1-2; TRBD1 agrees at 7 bases. The CDR3 has 15 residues. V was clipped by 6 bases and J by 4 bases; unmatched bases: 11. The germline V gene encodes CDR1 MNHNS and CDR2 SASEGT. CDR3 sequence (DNA): TGTGCCAGCAGCAGAACGACAGGGATGAGCTATGGCTACACCTTC. Translated, it gives CASSRTTGMSYGYTF.

The chain uses TRBV4-1 and TRBJ2-5; 7 bases are a match to TRBD1. This CDR3 contains 15 residues. Germline-derived CDR1 and CDR2 are MGHRA and YSYEKL. With V trimmed by 3 bases and J by 5 bases, 9 bases remained unmatched. The CDR3 nucleotides are TGCGCCAGCAGCCAGGAAGGGGGCGCGAGGGAGACCCAGTACTTC. Its translation: CASSQEGGARETQYF.

This clone showed up just a few times. This chain connects TRBV27 to TRBJ2-7; D may be TRBD2 (7 bases). Trimming cost V 3 bases and J 3 bases, with 15 bases left between them. The CDR3 totals 15 residues. Germline CDR1 MNHEY, CDR2 SMNVEV (reference sequence). The DNA for the CDR3 is TGTGCCAGCAGTTTGGGAGGGGGAGAAATCTACGAGCAGTACTTC. Its translation is CASSLGGGEIYEQYF.

The CDR3 here is CASSQDPLAEITGELFF. The CDR3 DNA is TGTGCCAGCAGCCAAGATCCCCTAGCGGAGATCACCGGGGAGCTGTTTTTT. The J gene is TRBJ2-2, the V gene TRBV14, with 7 bases matching TRBD2. J lost 4 bases, V lost 0 bases, and 8 bases had no gene match. CDR3 length: 17 amino acids. CDR1 and CDR2 from the germline V gene are SGHDN and FVKESK.

V and J are TRBV28 and TRBJ1-3, with TRBD1 identical over 9 bases. V shed 4 bases, J shed 0 bases, and the junction held 7 bases outside the gene matches. There are 17 residues in the CDR3. CDR1 and CDR2 from the germline V gene are MDHEN and SYDVKM. Written as DNA, the CDR3 is TGTGCCAGCAGTTCGGGACAGGGAACGGGCTCTGGAAACACCATATATTTT. It codes for CASSSGQGTGSGNTIYF.

V usage is TRBV2 and J usage is TRBJ1-1, with 8 nucleotides matching TRBD1. With 4 bases clipped from V and 4 bases from J, the junction kept 5 bases outside the gene matches. The germline gives CDR1 SNHLY, CDR2 FYNNEI. This CDR3 is built from 14 residues. In DNA, the CDR3 is TGTGCCAGCAGTGTCCAAACAGGGGGCACTGAAGCTTTCTTT. Encoded protein: CASSVQTGGTEAFF.

This clone was detected once. The rearrangement uses TRBV5-1 and TRBJ2-1, with D perhaps given as TRBD1 or TRBD2 (5 bases each). V was cut by 2 bases and J by 5 bases, with 11 bases left in between. This CDR3 has 14 residues. Germline CDR1 SGHRS, CDR2 YFSETQ. This CDR3 is CASSFWDLDNEQFF. In DNA form, the CDR3 reads TGCGCCAGCAGCTTCTGGGACCTCGACAATGAGCAGTTCTTC.